This record concerns one TCR beta chain sequence. Its antigen remains unknown. MiXCR was run by TCRdb on the PCR reads, yielding one entry per CDR3 protein. The repertoire holds tens of thousands of distinct CDR3 sequences, with 49% as singletons. The sample belongs to a study of vaccination and CD4 T cells after COVID-19. Background on the study: Samples taken post-COVID came a median approximately 100 days after diagnosis, ranging from 35 to 161.

Trimming removed 2 bases at V and 4 bases at J, with 12 bases between. CDR1 is SGHTA and CDR2 is FQGTGA in the germline V gene. The CDR3 totals 15 residues. General study results and limits: Spike mono-reactivity was shown by 304 of 307 vaccine-specific clones in convalescent patients. A median approximately 86% of convalescent patients' SARS-CoV-2-reactive clones emerged only after vaccination.

Time point meaning: late sampling 161 to 241 days after vaccination in a few convalescent patients. The receptor was derived from a human donor who had recovered from COVID-19. This chain connects TRBV7-3 to TRBJ2-1; possibly TRBD2 for D (7 bases). The sequenced sample was CD4+ T cells from blood, obtained about 7 months after SARS-CoV-2 vaccination. In DNA form, the CDR3 reads TGTGCCAGCAGCTTACTAGGGGGAGGGTACAATGAGCAGTTCTTC. Translated, it gives CASSLLGGGYNEQFF.